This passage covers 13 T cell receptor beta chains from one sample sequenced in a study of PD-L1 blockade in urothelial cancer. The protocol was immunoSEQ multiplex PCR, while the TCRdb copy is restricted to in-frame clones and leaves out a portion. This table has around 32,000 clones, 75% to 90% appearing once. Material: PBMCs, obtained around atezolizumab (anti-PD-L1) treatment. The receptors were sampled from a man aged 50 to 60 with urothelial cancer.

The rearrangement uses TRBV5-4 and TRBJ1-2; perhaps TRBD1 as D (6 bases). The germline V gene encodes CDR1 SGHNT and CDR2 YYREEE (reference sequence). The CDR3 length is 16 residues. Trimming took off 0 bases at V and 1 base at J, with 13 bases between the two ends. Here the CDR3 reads CASSLGGTNLNYGYTF. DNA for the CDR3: TGTGCCAGCAGCTTGGGGGGGACAAACCTTAACTATGGCTACACCTTC.

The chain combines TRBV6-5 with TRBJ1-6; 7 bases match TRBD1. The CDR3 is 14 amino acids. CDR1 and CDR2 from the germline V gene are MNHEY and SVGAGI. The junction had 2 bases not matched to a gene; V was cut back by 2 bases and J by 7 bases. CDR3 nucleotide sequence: TGTGCCAGCAGTTACCGACAGGGAAATTCACCCCTCCACTTT. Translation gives CASSYRQGNSPLHF.

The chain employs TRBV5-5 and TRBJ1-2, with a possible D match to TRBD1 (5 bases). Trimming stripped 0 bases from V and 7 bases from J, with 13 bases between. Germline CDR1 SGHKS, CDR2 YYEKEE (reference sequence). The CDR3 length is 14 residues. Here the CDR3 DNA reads TGTGCCAGCAGCTTGGTACCAGGGTATCGTGGCTACACCTTC. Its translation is CASSLVPGYRGYTF.

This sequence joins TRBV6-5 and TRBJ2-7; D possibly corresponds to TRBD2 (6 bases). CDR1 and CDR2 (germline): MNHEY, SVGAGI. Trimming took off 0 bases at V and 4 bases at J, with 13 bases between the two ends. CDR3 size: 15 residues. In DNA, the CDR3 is TGTGCCAGCAGTTACTCGAGGCAGGGACTTTACGAGCAGTACTTC. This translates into CASSYSRQGLYEQYF.

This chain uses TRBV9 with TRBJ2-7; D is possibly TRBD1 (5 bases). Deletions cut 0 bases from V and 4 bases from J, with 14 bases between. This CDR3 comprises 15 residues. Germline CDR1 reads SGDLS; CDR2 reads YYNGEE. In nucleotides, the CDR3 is TGTGCCAGCAGCGTAGGAAAGGGGCCTGTTTACGAGCAGTACTTC. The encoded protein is CASSVGKGPVYEQYF.

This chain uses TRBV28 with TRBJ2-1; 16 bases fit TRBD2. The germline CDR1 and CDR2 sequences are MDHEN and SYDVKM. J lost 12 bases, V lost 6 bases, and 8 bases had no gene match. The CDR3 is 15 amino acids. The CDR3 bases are TGTGCCAGCAGCCTGGGACTAGCGGGAGGGCCCTGGCAGTTCTTC. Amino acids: CASSLGLAGGPWQFF.

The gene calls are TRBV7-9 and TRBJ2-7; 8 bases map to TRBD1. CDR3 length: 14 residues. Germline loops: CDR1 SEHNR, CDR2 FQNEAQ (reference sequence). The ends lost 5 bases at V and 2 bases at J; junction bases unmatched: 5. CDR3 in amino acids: CASSPQGETYEQYF. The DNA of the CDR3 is TGTGCCAGCAGCCCACAGGGGGAAACCTACGAGCAGTACTTC.

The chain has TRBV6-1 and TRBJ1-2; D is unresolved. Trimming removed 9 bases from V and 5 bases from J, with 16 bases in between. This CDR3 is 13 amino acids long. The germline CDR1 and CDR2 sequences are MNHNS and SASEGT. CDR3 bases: TGTGCCAGTGGGCGGGCAGGCGGGTATGGCTACACCTTC. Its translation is CASGRAGGYGYTF.

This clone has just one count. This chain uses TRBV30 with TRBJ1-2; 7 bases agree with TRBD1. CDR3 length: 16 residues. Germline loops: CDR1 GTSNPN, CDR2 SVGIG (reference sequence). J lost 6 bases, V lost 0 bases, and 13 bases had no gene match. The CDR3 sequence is CAWSVQRGHNPDGYTF. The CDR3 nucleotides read TGTGCCTGGAGTGTACAGAGGGGGCACAACCCAGATGGCTACACCTTC. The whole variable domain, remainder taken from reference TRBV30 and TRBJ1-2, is SQTIHQWPATLVQPVGSPLSLECTVEGTSNPNLYWYRQAAGRGLQLLFYSVGIGQISSEVPQNLSASRPQDRQFILSSKKLLLSDSGFYLCAWSVQRGHNPDGYTFGSGTRLTVV.

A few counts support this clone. The CDR3 here is CASSEGLAGTGELFF. CDR3 bases: TGTGCCAGCAGTGAAGGACTAGCGGGTACCGGGGAGCTGTTTTTT. The rearrangement uses TRBV28 and TRBJ2-2, with 11 positions matching TRBD2. The CDR3 runs to 15 residues. Per the germline V gene, CDR1 is MDHEN and CDR2 is SYDVKM. V dropped 5 bases and J dropped 5; count of bases not matched to a gene: 4.

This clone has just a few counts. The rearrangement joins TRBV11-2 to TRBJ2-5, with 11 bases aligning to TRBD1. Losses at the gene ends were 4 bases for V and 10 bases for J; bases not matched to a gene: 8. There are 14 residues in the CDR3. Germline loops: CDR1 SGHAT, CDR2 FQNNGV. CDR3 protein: CASSSSTGTGGQYF. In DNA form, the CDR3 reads TGTGCCAGCAGCTCATCAACCGGGACAGGGGGCCAGTACTTC.

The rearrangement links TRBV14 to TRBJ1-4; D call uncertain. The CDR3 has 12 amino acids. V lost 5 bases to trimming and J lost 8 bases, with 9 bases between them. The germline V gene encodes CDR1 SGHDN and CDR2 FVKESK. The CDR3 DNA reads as TGTGCCAGCAGCTATTCAGGCGAAAAACTGTTTTTT. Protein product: CASSYSGEKLFF.

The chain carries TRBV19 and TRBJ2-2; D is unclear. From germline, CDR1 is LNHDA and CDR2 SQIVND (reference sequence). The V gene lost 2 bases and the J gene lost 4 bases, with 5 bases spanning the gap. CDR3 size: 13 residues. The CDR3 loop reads CASSISGTGELFF. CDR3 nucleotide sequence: TGTGCCAGTAGTATATCAGGCACCGGGGAGCTGTTTTTT.